Below are 17 T cell receptor beta chains sequenced from a single sample in a study of Ad26.COV2.S vaccination and SARS-CoV-2 variants (dated by TCRdb to about 2021). Taken with the paper, the label for treatment or condition translates to: 15 to 20 received Ad26.COV2.S at low or high dose, single or two shots; about five received placebo; per-sample allocation not given. For vaccine and placebo recipients, the sequenced repertoires came from samples collected on day 63 after the first injection. The library was prepared using the immunoSEQ multiplex PCR assay. Not all clones reach the TCRdb copy of this immuneACCESS table, which keeps in-frame sequences only. Checked studies attribute under half of the gap to unresolved V genes and leave the rest unexplained. Across this sample there are some 250,000 clones, with 85% to 90% seen only once. In total, the top ten clones hold roughly 10% of the sample.

The sample here was peripheral blood, taken in a trial of Ad26.COV2.S vaccine versus placebo. The receptor set was obtained from a person aged 18 to 59 who received the Ad26.COV2.S COVID-19 vaccine or a placebo.

V gene TRBV7-5 combines with J gene TRBJ2-3; TRBD1, the D gene given by the table, was not confirmed from the DNA. TRBV7-5 is reported as a pseudogene. The CDR3 extends over 14 amino acids. CDR3 sequence reads: CARTGQGSTDTQYF. The CDR3 nucleotides are TGTGCCAGAACAGGGCAGGGGAGTACAGATACGCAGTATTTT.

The chain has TRBV15 and TRBJ2-1; a possible D gene is TRBD2 (6 bases). Trimming cost V 5 bases and J 0 bases, with 11 bases left between them. Germline CDR1 reads LNHNV; CDR2 reads YYDKDF (reference sequence). This CDR3 has 15 residues. The CDR3 protein is CATSPDGSSYNEQFF. In DNA, the CDR3 is TGTGCCACCAGCCCTGACGGGAGCTCCTACAATGAGCAGTTCTTC.

The rearrangement joins TRBV2 to TRBJ2-7, with D possibly TRBD1 on 5 matching bases. V lost 0 bases to trimming and J lost 5 bases, with 17 bases between them. This CDR3 region has 16 residues. Germline values: CDR1 SNHLY, CDR2 FYNNEI. CDR3 DNA: TGTGCCAGCAGTGAAGCAAGTGGGCCAGGGATCCACGAGCAGTACTTC. Protein sequence: CASSEASGPGIHEQYF.

The CDR3 here is CASSTIQGGEQYF. DNA of the CDR3: TGTGCCAGCAGCACAATACAGGGAGGCGAGCAGTACTTC. This chain joins TRBV7-3 and TRBJ2-7, with D perhaps assigned TRBD1 or TRBD2 (6 bases each). This CDR3 is 13 amino acids long. CDR1 is SGHTA and CDR2 is FQGTGA in the germline V gene. V was pared by 5 bases and J by 6 bases, with 14 bases between.

This clone was counted a few times. This chain connects TRBV7-9 to TRBJ2-3; TRBD2 is a possible D gene (5 bases). Trimming left V 1 base short and J 9 bases short, with 14 bases between. The length of the CDR3 is 14 residues. CDR1 is SEHNR, CDR2 FQNEAQ, per germline (reference sequence). The CDR3 nucleotides are TGTGCCAGCAGCTTAGGGGGTGGAGGCGGGACGCAGTATTTT. Protein product: CASSLGGGGGTQYF.

This clone appeared a few times. The V gene is TRBV4-3, the J gene TRBJ2-7; tentative D call: TRBD2 (5 bases). Germline CDR1 reads LGHNA; CDR2 reads YSLEER. The germline V and J ends were trimmed by 1 base and 2 bases, with 9 bases remaining between them. The CDR3 consists of 14 residues. This chain's CDR3 is CASSQGTGTYEQYF. Here the CDR3 DNA reads TGCGCCAGCAGCCAAGGGACTGGGACCTACGAGCAGTACTTC.

This chain uses TRBV30 with TRBJ1-3; maybe TRBD1 (5 bases). Per the germline V gene, CDR1 is GTSNPN and CDR2 is SVGIG (reference sequence). The CDR3 is 15 amino acids. Trimming cost V 4 bases and J 4 bases, with 17 bases left between them. CDR3 amino acids: CAWTRDRGWGNTIYF. DNA of the CDR3: TGTGCCTGGACCCGGGACCGAGGTTGGGGAAACACCATATATTTT.

The chain carries TRBV28 and TRBJ2-7; 14 positions match TRBD2. V shed 3 bases, J shed 3 bases, and the junction held 16 bases outside the gene matches. Germline V gene sequence: CDR1 MDHEN, CDR2 SYDVKM. The CDR3 consists of 20 residues. The CDR3 is CASSFPGGRGTSGSFYEQYF. CDR3 bases: TGTGCCAGCAGTTTTCCAGGCGGGAGGGGGACTAGCGGGAGCTTCTACGAGCAGTACTTC. Filled out from reference TRBV28 and TRBJ2-7, the complete variable domain reads DVKVTQSSRYLVKRTGEKVFLECVQDMDHENMFWYRQDPGLGLRLIYFSYDVKMKEKGDIPEGYSVSREKKERFSLILESASTNQTSMYLCASSFPGGRGTSGSFYEQYFGPGTRLTVT.

This chain links TRBV28 with TRBJ2-7, with D perhaps matching TRBD1 or TRBD2 (5 bases each). V was shortened by 4 bases and J by 3 bases, with 10 bases between the two germline ends. This CDR3 is 13 amino acids long. CDR1 MDHEN and CDR2 SYDVKM come from the germline V gene. For the CDR3, the DNA is TGTGCCAGCAGTTACGGGGCTAGCTACGAGCAGTACTTC. It encodes CASSYGASYEQYF.

The J gene is TRBJ2-3, the V gene TRBV3-1 (or the pseudogene TRBV3-2); 12 nucleotides agree with TRBD2. The CDR3 contains 17 residues. In germline, CDR1 is LGHDT, CDR2 YNNKEL (reference sequence). V was pared by 4 bases and J by 6 bases, with 11 bases of the junction left unmatched. CDR3 region: CASSLPGGLAGSDTQYF. The DNA of the CDR3 is TGTGCCAGCAGCCTCCCGGGGGGACTAGCGGGTTCCGATACGCAGTATTTT.

V gene TRBV7-8 combines with J gene TRBJ2-3, with D maybe TRBD1 (5 bases). Between the trimmed V and J ends, which lost 7 bases and 0 bases, there was a span of 14 bases. The CDR3 totals 15 residues. The germline gives CDR1 SGHVS, CDR2 FQNEAQ. Here the CDR3 DNA reads TGTGCCAGCATCAACCTTAAGGGGAGCACAGATACGCAGTATTTT. It encodes CASINLKGSTDTQYF.

The genes are TRBV5-1 and TRBJ2-1; 10 bases line up with TRBD1. After removal of 2 bases from V and 5 bases from J, the junction contained 7 bases not matched to a gene. Germline CDR1 and CDR2: SGHRS and YFSETQ. The CDR3 contains 16 residues. The CDR3 loop is CASSFLLGTGDNEQFF. The CDR3 DNA is TGCGCCAGCAGCTTTTTATTAGGGACAGGGGACAATGAGCAGTTCTTC.

The chain is built from TRBV27 and TRBJ1-2; 8 bases agree with TRBD1. V shed 5 bases, J shed 5 bases, and the junction held 13 bases outside the gene matches. Germline V gives CDR1 MNHEY, CDR2 SMNVEV (reference sequence). This CDR3 spans 16 amino acids. The chain's CDR3 is CASSQNSDRDTYGYTF. As DNA, the CDR3 is TGTGCCAGCAGTCAGAATTCGGACAGGGACACTTATGGCTACACCTTC.

The chain joins TRBV5-3 to TRBJ2-7; 12 bases match TRBD1. TRBV5-3 is classed as an ORF, of uncertain function. V lost 0 bases to trimming and J lost 7 bases; unmatched junction nucleotides: 8. This CDR3 is built from 16 residues. CDR3 sequence: CARSLDPGQGAGEQYF. CDR3 nucleotides: TGTGCCAGAAGCTTGGACCCGGGACAGGGGGCTGGTGAGCAGTACTTC.

CDR3 nucleotides: TGCAGCGTTGTAGTCGGCGGATCCTACAATGAGCAGTTCTTC. Translating gives CSVVVGGSYNEQFF. The V call is TRBV29-1, the J call TRBJ2-1; D is ambiguous. The V end was cut by 4 bases, the J end by 1 base, with 11 bases between. The CDR3 has 14 amino acids. Germline V lookup: CDR1 SQVTM, CDR2 ANQGSEA.

The chain carries TRBV7-2 and TRBJ2-7, with D possibly TRBD2 on 6 matching bases. The CDR3 sequence is 16 residues long. Germline-derived CDR1 and CDR2 are SGHTA and FQGNSA. The germline V and J ends were trimmed by 5 bases and 0 bases, with 17 bases remaining between them. In nucleotides, the CDR3 is TGTGCCAGCAGCCCTCGCGGGGACGGGCACTCCTACGAGCAGTACTTC. It specifies CASSPRGDGHSYEQYF.

The rearrangement uses TRBV11-2 and TRBJ1-1; TRBD1 matches 7 bases. The CDR3 covers 15 residues. Germline assignment: CDR1 SGHAT and CDR2 FQNNGV. Germline trimming cut 6 bases from V and 0 bases from J; bases unmatched to any gene: 7. CDR3 DNA: TGTGCCAGCAGACCATCAGGGGGGCTGAACACTGAAGCTTTCTTT. Its protein product is CASRPSGGLNTEAFF.